The clone carrying this T cell receptor beta chain was seen many times. Its antigen is unidentified. These data are taken from a study of T-cell memory formation after mild COVID-19. TCRdb recomputed calls from the 5' RACE reads with MiXCR, one row per CDR3 protein. The sample has a few hundred thousand distinct CDR3 sequences; around a sixth are singletons. The study, taken as a whole, reports: The authors left the SARS-CoV-2 specificity of second-wave clones peaking on day 37 unconfirmed.

Germline-derived CDR1 and CDR2 are SGHTA and FQGNSA. CDR3 length: 16 amino acids. The trim removed 5 bases at V and 3 bases at J, leaving 10 bases unmatched. The clonotype originates from a man aged 18-30 years who had mild COVID-19 (a few samples of this study predate the infection). Cell type and time point are not known. This chain links TRBV7-2 with TRBJ2-3; TRBD2 aligns across 8 bases. Sequences were obtained from PBMCs or a T cell subset sorted from them (not recorded which). The CDR3 DNA is TGTGCCAGCAGCCCCCGAGTCCAGCGGGGGACAGATACGCAGTATTTT. Translation: CASSPRVQRGTDTQYF.